The clone carrying this TCR beta chain was detected a few times. CDR1 and CDR2 from the germline V gene are DFQATT and SNEGSKA (reference sequence). Deletions cut 6 bases from V and 4 bases from J, with 18 bases between. The CDR3 covers 14 residues. The second PCR ran roughly 7 to 11 cycles with a sample-barcoded 5' primer and J-beta primers. TCRdb called the 5' RACE reads again in MiXCR, with one record for every CDR3 protein. The table includes around 800,000 distinct CDR3 sequences, about 42% detected once. This entry comes from a study of blood T cells in healthy people across ages. The TCR sequence derives from a man aged 55 to 70 in good health. The V gene is TRBV20-1, the J gene TRBJ2-5; D possibly corresponds to TRBD1 (6 bases). The sample consisted of blood. The CDR3 sequence is CSAATMGDTETQYF. CDR3 DNA: TGCAGTGCCGCTACCATGGGGGACACAGAGACCCAGTACTTC.